This T cell receptor (beta chain) derives from a study of blood T cell repertoires in COVID-19. TCRdb's copy holds only in-frame clones and misses some; the assay was immunoSEQ multiplex PCR. This table has about 150,000 clones, around 89% appearing once. V gave up 0 bases and J gave up 6 bases, with 9 bases separating them. The CDR3 has 13 amino acids. CDR1 and CDR2 from the germline V gene are MNHEY and SVGAGI. Sequences were obtained from PBMCs or T cells enriched from blood (not recorded which). The chain couples TRBV6-5 to TRBJ2-7; D not certain. This TCR was sampled from a woman aged 25 to 45 with acute COVID-19. In DNA form, the CDR3 reads TGTGCCAGCAGTTACTCTCGACTCCGCGAGCAGTACTTC. Translation: CASSYSRLREQYF.